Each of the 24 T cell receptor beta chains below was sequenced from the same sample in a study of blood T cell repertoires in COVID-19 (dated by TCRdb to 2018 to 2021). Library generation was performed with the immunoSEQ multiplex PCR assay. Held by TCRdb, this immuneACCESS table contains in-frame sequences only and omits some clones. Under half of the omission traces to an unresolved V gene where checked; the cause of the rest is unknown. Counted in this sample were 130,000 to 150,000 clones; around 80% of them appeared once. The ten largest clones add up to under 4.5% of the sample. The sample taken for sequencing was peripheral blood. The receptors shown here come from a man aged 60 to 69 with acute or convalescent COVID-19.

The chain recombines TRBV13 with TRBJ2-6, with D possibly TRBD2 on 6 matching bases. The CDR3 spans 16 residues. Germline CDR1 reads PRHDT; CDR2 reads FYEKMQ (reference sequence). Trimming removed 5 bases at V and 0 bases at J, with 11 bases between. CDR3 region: CASSPHGGSGANVLTF. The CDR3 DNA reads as TGTGCCAGCAGCCCCCACGGGGGCTCTGGGGCCAACGTCCTGACTTTC.

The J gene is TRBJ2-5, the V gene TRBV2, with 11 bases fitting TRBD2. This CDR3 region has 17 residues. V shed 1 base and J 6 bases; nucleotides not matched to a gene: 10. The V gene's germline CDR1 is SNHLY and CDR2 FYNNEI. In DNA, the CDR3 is TGTGCCAGCAGTGAAGGGGTTGAGGCTAGCGGGAGGAAGACCCAGTACTTC. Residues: CASSEGVEASGRKTQYF.

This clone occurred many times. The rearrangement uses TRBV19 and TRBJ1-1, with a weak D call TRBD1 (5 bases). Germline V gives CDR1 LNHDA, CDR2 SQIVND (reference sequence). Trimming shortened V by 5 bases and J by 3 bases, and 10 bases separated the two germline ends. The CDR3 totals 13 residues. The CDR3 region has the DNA TGTGCCAGTAGTCGACAGTTAGACACTGAAGCTTTCTTT. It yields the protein CASSRQLDTEAFF.

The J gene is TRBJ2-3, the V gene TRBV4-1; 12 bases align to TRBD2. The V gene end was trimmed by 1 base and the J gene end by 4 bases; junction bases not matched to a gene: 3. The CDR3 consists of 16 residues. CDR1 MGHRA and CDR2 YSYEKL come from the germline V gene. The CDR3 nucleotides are TGCGCCAGCAGCCAAGGGACTAGCGGGATCTCAGATACGCAGTATTTT. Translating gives CASSQGTSGISDTQYF.

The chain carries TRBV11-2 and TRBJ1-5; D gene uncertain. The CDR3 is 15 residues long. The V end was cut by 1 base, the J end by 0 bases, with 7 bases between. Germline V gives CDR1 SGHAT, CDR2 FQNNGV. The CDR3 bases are TGTGCCAGCAGCTTAGGTCAGTATAGCAATCAGCCCCAGCATTTT. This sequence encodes CASSLGQYSNQPQHF.

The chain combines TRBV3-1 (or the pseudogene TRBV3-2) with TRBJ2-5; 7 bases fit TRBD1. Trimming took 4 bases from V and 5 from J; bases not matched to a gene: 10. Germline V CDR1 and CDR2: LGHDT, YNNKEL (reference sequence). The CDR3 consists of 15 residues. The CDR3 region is CASSRRDSHLETQYF. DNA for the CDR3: TGTGCCAGCAGCCGACGGGACAGCCATTTGGAGACCCAGTACTTC.

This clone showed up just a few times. CDR3 coding DNA: TGTGCCAGCAGCCCGCCAGGGGGGTATCCTGGCACAGATACGCAGTATTTT. Protein: CASSPPGGYPGTDTQYF. This chain links TRBV12-1 with TRBJ2-3; TRBD1 was called by the table and not checked on the DNA. TRBV12-1 is tagged as a pseudogene. CDR3 length: 17 amino acids.

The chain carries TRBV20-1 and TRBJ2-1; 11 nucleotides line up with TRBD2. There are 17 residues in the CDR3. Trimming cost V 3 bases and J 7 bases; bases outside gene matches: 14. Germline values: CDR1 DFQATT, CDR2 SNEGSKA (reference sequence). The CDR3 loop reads CSASSWASGRPGNEQFF. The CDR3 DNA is TGCAGTGCTAGTAGTTGGGCTAGCGGGAGGCCAGGGAATGAGCAGTTCTTC.

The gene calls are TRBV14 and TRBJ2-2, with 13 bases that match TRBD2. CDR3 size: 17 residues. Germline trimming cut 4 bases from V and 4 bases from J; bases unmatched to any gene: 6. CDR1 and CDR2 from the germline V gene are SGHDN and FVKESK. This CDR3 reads CASSPGTSGKVTGELFF. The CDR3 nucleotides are TGTGCCAGCAGCCCGGGGACTAGCGGGAAAGTCACCGGGGAGCTGTTTTTT.

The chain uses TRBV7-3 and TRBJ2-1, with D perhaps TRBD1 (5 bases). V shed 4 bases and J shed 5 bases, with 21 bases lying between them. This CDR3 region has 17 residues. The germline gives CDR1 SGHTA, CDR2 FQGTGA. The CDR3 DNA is TGTGCCAGCAGCTCCGCTCCTGGCAGGGCGCAGGACAATGAGCAGTTCTTC. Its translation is CASSSAPGRAQDNEQFF.

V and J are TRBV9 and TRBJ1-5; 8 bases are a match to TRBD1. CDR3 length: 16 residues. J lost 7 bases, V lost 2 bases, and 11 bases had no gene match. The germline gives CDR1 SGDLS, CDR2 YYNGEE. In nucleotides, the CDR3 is TGTGCCAGCAGCGTCCCCGACCAGGGGGCCCGGCAGCCCCAGCATTTT. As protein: CASSVPDQGARQPQHF. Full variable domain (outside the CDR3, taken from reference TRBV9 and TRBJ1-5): DSGVTQTPKHLITATGQRVTLRCSPRSGDLSVYWYQQSLDQGLQFLIQYYNGEERAKGNILERFSAQQFPDLHSELNLSSLELGDSALYFCASSVPDQGARQPQHFGDGTRLSIL.

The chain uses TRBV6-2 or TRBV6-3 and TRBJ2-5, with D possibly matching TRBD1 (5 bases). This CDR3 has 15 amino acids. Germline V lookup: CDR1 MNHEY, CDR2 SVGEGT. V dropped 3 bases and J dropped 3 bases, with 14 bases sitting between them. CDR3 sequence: CASSYWFGREETQYF. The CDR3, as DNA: TGTGCCAGCAGTTATTGGTTCGGCAGGGAAGAGACCCAGTACTTC.

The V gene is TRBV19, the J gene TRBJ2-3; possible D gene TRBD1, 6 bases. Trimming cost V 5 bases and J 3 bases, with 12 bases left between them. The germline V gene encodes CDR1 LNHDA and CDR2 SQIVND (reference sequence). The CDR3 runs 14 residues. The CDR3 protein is CASSFGTPTDTQYF. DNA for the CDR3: TGTGCCAGTAGTTTTGGGACACCGACAGATACGCAGTATTTT.

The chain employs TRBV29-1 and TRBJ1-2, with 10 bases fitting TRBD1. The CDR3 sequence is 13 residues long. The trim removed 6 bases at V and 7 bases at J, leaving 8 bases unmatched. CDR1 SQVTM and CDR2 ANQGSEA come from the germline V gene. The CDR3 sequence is CSVHDRGLGGYTF. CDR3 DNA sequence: TGCAGCGTCCACGACAGGGGGCTAGGTGGCTACACCTTC. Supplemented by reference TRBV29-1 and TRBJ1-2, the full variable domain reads SAVISQKPSRDICQRGTSLTIQCQVDSQVTMMFWYRQQPGQSLTLIATANQGSEATYESGFVIDKFPISRPNLTFSTLTVSNMSPEDSSIYLCSVHDRGLGGYTFGSGTRLTVV.

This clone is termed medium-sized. The CDR3 loop reads CAWSRGQGNFGNTIYF. As DNA, the CDR3 is TGTGCCTGGAGTCGAGGACAGGGGAACTTTGGAAACACCATATATTTT. V and J are TRBV30 and TRBJ1-3; 9 positions agree with TRBD1. The germline gives CDR1 GTSNPN, CDR2 SVGIG (reference sequence). Germline trimming cut 2 bases from V and 3 bases from J; bases unmatched to any gene: 8. The CDR3 has 16 residues. The full variable domain, its missing parts supplied by reference TRBV30 and TRBJ1-3, is SQTIHQWPATLVQPVGSPLSLECTVEGTSNPNLYWYRQAAGRGLQLLFYSVGIGQISSEVPQNLSASRPQDRQFILSSKKLLLSDSGFYLCAWSRGQGNFGNTIYFGEGSWLTVV.

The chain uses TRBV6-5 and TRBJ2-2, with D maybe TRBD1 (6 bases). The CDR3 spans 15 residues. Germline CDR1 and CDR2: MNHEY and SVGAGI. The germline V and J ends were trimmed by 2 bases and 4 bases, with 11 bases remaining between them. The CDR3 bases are TGTGCCAGCAGTTACGGGGGCGCGGGCACCGGGGAGCTGTTTTTT. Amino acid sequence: CASSYGGAGTGELFF.

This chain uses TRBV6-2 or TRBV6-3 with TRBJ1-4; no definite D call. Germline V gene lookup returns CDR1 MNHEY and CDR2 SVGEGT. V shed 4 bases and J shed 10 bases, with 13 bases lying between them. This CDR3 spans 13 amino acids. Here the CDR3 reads CASSLEGEGKLFF. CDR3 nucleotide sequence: TGTGCCAGCAGTTTGGAGGGAGAGGGAAAACTGTTTTTT.

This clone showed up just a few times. The CDR3 DNA is TGTGCCAGCAGCCGATTCGGACAGGAAAAGACCCAGTACTTC. Translating it yields CASSRFGQEKTQYF. The V call is TRBV6-5, the J call TRBJ2-5; 7 bases line up with TRBD1. CDR1 and CDR2 (germline): MNHEY, SVGAGI. The CDR3 covers 14 residues. Trimming took 6 bases from V and 6 from J; bases not matched to a gene: 10.

The CDR3 region is CASSPNRRRVATNEKLFF. The CDR3 nucleotides are TGTGCCAGCAGCCCCAACCGGCGCAGGGTTGCAACTAATGAAAAACTGTTTTTT. This sequence joins TRBV7-8 and TRBJ1-4; possibly TRBD1 for D (5 bases). The germline CDR1 and CDR2 sequences are SGHVS and FQNEAQ. The CDR3 extends over 18 amino acids. V was clipped by 5 bases and J by 0 bases, with 19 bases between them.

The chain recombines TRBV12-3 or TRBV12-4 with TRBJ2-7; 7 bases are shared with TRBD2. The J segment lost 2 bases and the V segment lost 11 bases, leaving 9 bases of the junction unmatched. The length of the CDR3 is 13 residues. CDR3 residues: CAGSSGATYEQYF. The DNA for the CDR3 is TGTGCCGGGTCCAGCGGGGCAACCTACGAGCAGTACTTC.

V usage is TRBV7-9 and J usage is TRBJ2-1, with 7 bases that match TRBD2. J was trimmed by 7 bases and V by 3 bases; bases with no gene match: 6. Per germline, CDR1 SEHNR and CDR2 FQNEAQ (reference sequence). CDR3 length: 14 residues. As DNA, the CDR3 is TGTGCCAGCAGCTTTACGGGGGAGGGGAATGAGCAGTTCTTC. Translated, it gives CASSFTGEGNEQFF.

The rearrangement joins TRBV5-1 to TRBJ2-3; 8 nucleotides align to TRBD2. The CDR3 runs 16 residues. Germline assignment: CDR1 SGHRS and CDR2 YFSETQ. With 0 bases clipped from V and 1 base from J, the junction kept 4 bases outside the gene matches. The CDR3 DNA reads TGCGCCAGCAGCTTGGGGACTAGCAGCCGCACAGATACGCAGTATTTT. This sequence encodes CASSLGTSSRTDTQYF.

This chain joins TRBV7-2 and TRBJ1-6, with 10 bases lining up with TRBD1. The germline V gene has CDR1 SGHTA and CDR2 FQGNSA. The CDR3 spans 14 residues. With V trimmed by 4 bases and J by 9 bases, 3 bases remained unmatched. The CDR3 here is CASSWGQGTSPLHF. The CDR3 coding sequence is TGTGCCAGCAGCTGGGGACAGGGGACTTCACCCCTCCACTTT.

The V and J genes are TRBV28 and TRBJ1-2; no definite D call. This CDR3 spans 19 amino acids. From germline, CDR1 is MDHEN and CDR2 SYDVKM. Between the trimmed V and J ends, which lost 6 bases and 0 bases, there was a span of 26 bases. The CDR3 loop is CASSSPRLGGRKANYGYTF. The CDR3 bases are TGTGCCAGCAGCTCCCCGAGGCTGGGAGGGCGGAAAGCTAACTATGGCTACACCTTC.